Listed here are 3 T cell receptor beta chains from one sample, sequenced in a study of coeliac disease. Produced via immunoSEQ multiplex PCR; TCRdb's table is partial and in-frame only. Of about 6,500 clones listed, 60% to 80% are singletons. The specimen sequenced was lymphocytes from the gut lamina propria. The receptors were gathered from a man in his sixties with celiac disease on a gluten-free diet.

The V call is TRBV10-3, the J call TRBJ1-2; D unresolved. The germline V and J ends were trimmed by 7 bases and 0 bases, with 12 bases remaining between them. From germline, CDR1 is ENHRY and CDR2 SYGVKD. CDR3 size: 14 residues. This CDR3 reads CAITPTEANYGYTF. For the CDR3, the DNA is TGTGCCATCACCCCGACTGAAGCTAACTATGGCTACACCTTC.

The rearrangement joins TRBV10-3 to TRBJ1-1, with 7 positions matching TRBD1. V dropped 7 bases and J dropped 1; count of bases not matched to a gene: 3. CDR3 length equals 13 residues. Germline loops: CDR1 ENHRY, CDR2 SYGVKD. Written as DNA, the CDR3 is TGTGCCATCACCCGGACAGGGAACACTGAAGCTTTCTTT. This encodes CAITRTGNTEAFF.

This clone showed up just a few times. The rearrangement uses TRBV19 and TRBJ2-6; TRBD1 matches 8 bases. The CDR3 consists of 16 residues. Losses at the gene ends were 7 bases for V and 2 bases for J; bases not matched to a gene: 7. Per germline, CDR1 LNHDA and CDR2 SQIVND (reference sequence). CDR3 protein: CASTDRASPGANVLTF. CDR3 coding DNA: TGTGCCAGTACGGACAGGGCATCTCCTGGGGCCAACGTCCTGACTTTC.